One sample yielded the 8 T cell receptor beta chains listed below, sequenced in a study of CD8 T cells in Susac syndrome. Reverse transcription of roughly 0.45 to 1 ug RNA used random hexamers. TCRdb reprocessed the immunoSEQ multiplex PCR reads via MiXCR and lists one record per CDR3 protein. This table holds roughly 120,000 distinct CDR3 sequences, around 94% found once. The sequenced sample consisted of CD4+ T cells from PBMCs. These receptors all stem from a human donor with multiple sclerosis.

This clonotype was detected only once. The chain carries TRBV19 and TRBJ2-3; D gene uncertain. CDR1 and CDR2 (germline): LNHDA, SQIVND (reference sequence). V was clipped by 6 bases and J by 0 bases, with 19 bases between them. The CDR3 has 17 amino acids. The CDR3 spells CASSPPPAFVSTDTQYF. In DNA form, the CDR3 reads TGTGCCAGTAGCCCTCCCCCGGCATTTGTAAGCACAGATACGCAGTATTTT.

This chain uses TRBV18 with TRBJ2-1, with D perhaps matching TRBD2 (6 bases). V lost 4 bases to trimming and J lost 0 bases, with 10 bases between them. The CDR3 runs 15 residues. Germline V gives CDR1 KGHSH, CDR2 LQKENI. CDR3 nucleotides: TGTGCCAGCTCACTAGGGACTGTCTCCTACAATGAGCAGTTCTTC. Translation: CASSLGTVSYNEQFF.

The rearrangement joins TRBV30 to TRBJ2-3; 7 bases line up with TRBD1. The V gene end was trimmed by 5 bases and the J gene end by 4 bases; junction bases not matched to a gene: 6. Germline assignment: CDR1 GTSNPN and CDR2 SVGIG (reference sequence). The CDR3 totals 13 residues. The CDR3 nucleotides are TGTGCCTGGGTTACAGGGGACGCAGATACGCAGTATTTT. Its protein product is CAWVTGDADTQYF.

The J gene is TRBJ1-5, the V gene TRBV30, with D perhaps TRBD1 (5 bases). The CDR3 sequence is 15 residues long. The V end was cut by 0 bases, the J end by 6 bases, with 15 bases between. Germline lookup yields CDR1 GTSNPN and CDR2 SVGIG (reference sequence). CDR3 region: CAWSVRGLLSQPQHF. CDR3 bases: TGTGCCTGGAGTGTGAGGGGCCTCCTGAGTCAGCCCCAGCATTTT.

The chain is built from TRBV24-1 and TRBJ1-3, with 9 bases lining up with TRBD1. CDR1 is KGHDR, CDR2 SFDVKD, per germline. The CDR3 is 15 residues long. Trimming cost V 4 bases and J 6 bases; bases outside gene matches: 6. The CDR3 here is CATSDSGQGTNTIYF. In DNA, the CDR3 is TGTGCCACCAGTGACTCCGGACAGGGGACAAACACCATATATTTT.

The V and J genes are TRBV3-1 and TRBJ2-2, with unresolved D. CDR3 size: 13 residues. The germline CDR1 and CDR2 sequences are LGHDT and YNNKEL (reference sequence). Trimming took off 3 bases at V and 0 bases at J, with 2 bases between the two ends. The CDR3 sequence: CASSQANTGELFF. The CDR3 DNA sequence: TGTGCCAGCAGCCAGGCGAACACCGGGGAGCTGTTTTTT.

The CDR3 region is CASSRLDLSGNTIYF. CDR3 DNA: TGCGCCAGCAGTCGATTGGACCTCTCTGGAAACACCATATATTTT. V and J are TRBV4-1 and TRBJ1-3; no clear D gene. There are 15 residues in the CDR3. The germline CDR1 and CDR2 sequences are MGHRA and YSYEKL. V was clipped by 6 bases and J by 0 bases, with 12 bases between them.

This clonotype has a single count. The chain couples TRBV9 to TRBJ1-6; D perhaps matches TRBD1 (5 bases). CDR1 SGDLS and CDR2 YYNGEE come from the germline V gene. Between the trimmed V and J ends, which lost 4 bases and 1 base, there was a span of 9 bases. The CDR3 consists of 15 residues. CDR3 amino acids: CASSSQVSYNSPLHF. The CDR3 DNA sequence: TGTGCCAGCAGCTCACAGGTATCCTATAATTCACCCCTCCACTTT.